This passage covers 22 T cell receptor beta chains from one sample sequenced in a study of T cells in Graves' hyperthyroidism and ophthalmopathy. There were TCR beta CDR3 regions amplified from RNA transcripts. When the TCR CDR3 underwent first-round RT-PCR, the HTBI primer set was used. TCRdb recomputed calls from the multiplex PCR reads with MiXCR, one row per CDR3 protein. The sample yields around 400,000 distinct CDR3 sequences, nearly 15% seen once. Sequenced: blood. These receptors all stem from a woman aged 55-75 years with Graves' ophthalmopathy.

This clonotype was counted at least ten times. The chain combines TRBV9 with TRBJ2-7; D is unclear. There are 14 residues in the CDR3. V was pared by 4 bases and J by 4 bases, with 15 bases between. From germline, CDR1 is SGDLS and CDR2 YYNGEE. The CDR3 protein is CASSSGQVNYEQYF. The CDR3 coding sequence is TGTGCCAGCAGCTCCGGCCAGGTGAATTACGAGCAGTACTTC. Full variable domain (remainder filled in from reference TRBV9 and TRBJ2-7): DSGVTQTPKHLITATGQRVTLRCSPRSGDLSVYWYQQSLDQGLQFLIQYYNGEERAKGNILERFSAQQFPDLHSELNLSSLELGDSALYFCASSSGQVNYEQYFGPGTRLTVT.

This clonotype was detected only a few times. The gene calls are TRBV29-1 and TRBJ2-5; D not certain. The germline CDR1 and CDR2 sequences are SQVTM and ANQGSEA. Trimming removed 4 bases at V and 4 bases at J, with 16 bases between. CDR3 length equals 14 residues. For the CDR3, the DNA is TGCAGCGTTGGCGTCACGATGGTGGGAGAGACCCAGTACTTC. It encodes CSVGVTMVGETQYF.

This clonotype came up many times. The chain combines TRBV12-3 or TRBV12-4 with TRBJ2-7; no clear D gene. V dropped 3 bases and J dropped 2 bases, with 8 bases sitting between them. CDR3 size: 13 residues. The CDR3 spells CASSLDGTYEQYF. CDR3 nucleotide sequence: TGTGCCAGCAGTTTGGACGGTACCTACGAGCAGTACTTC.

CDR3 coding DNA: TGCAGTGCTAGATCGCCGGGAGTGACCTACAATGAGCAGTTCTTC. Its protein product is CSARSPGVTYNEQFF. The gene calls are TRBV20-1 and TRBJ2-1, with D possibly being TRBD2 (6 bases). The CDR3 is made up of 15 amino acids. Trimming shortened V by 2 bases and J by 2 bases, and 13 bases separated the two germline ends. The V gene's germline CDR1 is DFQATT and CDR2 SNEGSKA (reference sequence).

This clonotype has ten or more counts. This chain uses TRBV5-1 with TRBJ2-5; 15 nucleotides match TRBD2. This CDR3 region has 17 residues. Germline CDR1 SGHRS, CDR2 YFSETQ. Trimming cost V 3 bases and J 5 bases; bases outside gene matches: 8. CDR3 amino acids: CASSSRTSGRARETQYF. In nucleotides, the CDR3 is TGCGCCAGCAGCTCCCGGACTAGCGGGAGGGCCAGGGAGACCCAGTACTTC.

With regard to this clonotype: A much more abundant neighbour one base away suggests this may be a read error. The chain uses TRBV12-3 or TRBV12-4 and TRBJ2-5; possible D gene TRBD1, 5 bases. The CDR3 loop spans 15 amino acids. The CDR3 DNA follows: TGTGCCAGCAGTCCATCAGGGCACCGCCAAAAGACCCAGTACTTC. It codes for CASSPSGHRQKTQYF.

The rearrangement links TRBV20-1 to TRBJ2-3; no clear D gene. Germline CDR1 DFQATT, CDR2 SNEGSKA (reference sequence). CDR3 size: 15 residues. The V end was cut by 6 bases, the J end by 4 bases, with 20 bases between. As DNA, the CDR3 is TGCAGTGCCAGACTTGCTAGGAATGGCGCAGATACGCAGTATTTT. Its translation is CSARLARNGADTQYF.

The V and J genes are TRBV28 and TRBJ1-2; 11 bases are a match to TRBD1. Looked up from germline, CDR1 is MDHEN and CDR2 is SYDVKM. The CDR3 loop spans 16 amino acids. V dropped 2 bases and J dropped 7; count of bases not matched to a gene: 9. The CDR3 DNA sequence: TGTGCCAGCAGTTTAGCTAGGACAGGGGGCTTTGGTGGCTACACCTTC. Amino acids: CASSLARTGGFGGYTF.

This clonotype was seen a few times. The J gene is TRBJ1-5, the V gene TRBV6-5; D unresolved. CDR3 length: 17 amino acids. Trimming cost V 2 bases and J 1 base, with 15 bases left between them. Germline V gives CDR1 MNHEY, CDR2 SVGAGI. CDR3 protein: CASSYGLHQWSNQPQHF. CDR3 in DNA: TGTGCCAGCAGTTACGGACTTCATCAGTGGAGCAATCAGCCCCAGCATTTT.

The sample holds many counts of this clonotype. The chain uses TRBV20-1 and TRBJ2-7, with D possibly TRBD2 on 6 matching bases. The V end was cut by 0 bases, the J end by 1 base, with 13 bases between. Germline CDR1 is DFQATT and CDR2 is SNEGSKA (reference sequence). The CDR3 covers 15 residues. The CDR3 is CSARDRGTLSYEQYF. The CDR3 nucleotides are TGCAGTGCTAGAGATAGAGGGACTCTTTCCTACGAGCAGTACTTC.

This clonotype was recorded many times. J is TRBJ1-1 and V is TRBV20-1; perhaps TRBD1 as D (5 bases). From germline, CDR1 is DFQATT and CDR2 SNEGSKA (reference sequence). The CDR3 covers 12 residues. Trimming left V 7 bases short and J 0 bases short, with 9 bases between. The CDR3 DNA is TGCAGTGTCCAGGGATTGAACACTGAAGCTTTCTTT. Protein: CSVQGLNTEAFF.

This clonotype was observed once. Possible read error: a much larger clone is one base away. The rearrangement uses TRBV30 and TRBJ1-1; unclear D gene. Germline V gene lookup returns CDR1 GTSNPN and CDR2 SVGIG (reference sequence). This CDR3 region has 13 residues. The CDR3 here is CAWSVLGRTEALF. The CDR3 nucleotides read TGTGCCTGGAGTGTACTAGGTCGGACTGAAGCTCTCTTT.

This clonotype was detected only a few times. The CDR3 here is CASSPPAGTSGVAKNIQYF. CDR3 coding DNA: TGTGCCAGCTCCCCCCCGGCCGGGACTAGCGGGGTAGCCAAAAACATTCAGTACTTC. V usage is TRBV2 and J usage is TRBJ2-4; 13 bases line up with TRBD2. Losses at the gene ends were 8 bases for V and 0 bases for J; bases not matched to a gene: 13. The length of the CDR3 is 19 residues. The germline V gene encodes CDR1 SNHLY and CDR2 FYNNEI.

This clonotype occurred a few times. J is TRBJ1-5 and V is TRBV28; D perhaps matches TRBD1 (6 bases). This CDR3 is 18 amino acids long. Trimming removed 2 bases from V and 3 bases from J, with 20 bases in between. Germline CDR1 MDHEN, CDR2 SYDVKM. CDR3 region: CASSLRGGGRQINQPQHF. CDR3 coding DNA: TGTGCCAGCAGTTTAAGAGGGGGGGGCAGGCAGATCAATCAGCCCCAGCATTTT.

In this sample, this clonotype turned up many times. CDR3 nucleotides: TGTGCCAGCAGCCCCTACATCATGACCGTTCCGTTCTTC. It translates to CASSPYIMTVPFF. The genes are TRBV7-2 and TRBJ2-1, with D unclear. Trimming cost V 5 bases and J 15 bases, with 20 bases left between them. Germline CDR1 reads SGHTA; CDR2 reads FQGNSA. The CDR3 loop spans 13 amino acids.

This clonotype turned up a few times. The V gene is TRBV28, the J gene TRBJ1-6, with TRBD1 matching over 9 bases. This CDR3 is 15 amino acids long. Trimming removed 1 base from V and 10 bases from J; junction bases left unmatched: 5. Germline V gene sequence: CDR1 MDHEN, CDR2 SYDVKM. The CDR3 sequence is CASSLSGTGKSPLHF. Here the CDR3 DNA reads TGTGCCAGCAGTTTATCCGGGACAGGGAAATCACCCCTCCACTTT.

The V and J genes are TRBV10-3 and TRBJ1-2, with TRBD1 identical over 11 bases. Looked up from germline, CDR1 is ENHRY and CDR2 is SYGVKD. V dropped 6 bases and J dropped 2; count of bases not matched to a gene: 2. This CDR3 is 14 amino acids long. The DNA for the CDR3 is TGTGCCATCAGAGGGACAGGGGGAAACTATGGCTACACCTTC. It is translated as CAIRGTGGNYGYTF.

This chain connects TRBV7-9 to TRBJ1-1, with TRBD1 matching over 7 bases. This CDR3 has 16 amino acids. With 5 bases clipped from V and 4 bases from J, the junction kept 13 bases outside the gene matches. CDR1 and CDR2 from the germline V gene are SEHNR and FQNEAQ (reference sequence). CDR3 protein: CASSPSWTGARTEAFF. The CDR3 DNA is TGTGCCAGCAGCCCGTCTTGGACAGGTGCCCGCACTGAAGCTTTCTTT. The full variable domain, its missing parts supplied by reference TRBV7-9 and TRBJ1-1, is DTGVSQNPRHKITKRGQNVTFRCDPISEHNRLYWYRQTLGQGPEFLTYFQNEAQLEKSRLLSDRFSAERPKGSFSTLEIQRTEQGDSAMYLCASSPSWTGARTEAFFGQGTRLTVV.

This clonotype was seen a handful of times. The chain couples TRBV20-1 to TRBJ1-4; D call uncertain. This CDR3 is 13 amino acids long. V lost 5 bases and J 8 bases, leaving 15 bases between the germline ends. Per germline, CDR1 DFQATT and CDR2 SNEGSKA (reference sequence). The CDR3, as DNA: TGCAGTGCTGGACCCCAGGTTCGAGAAAAACTGTTTTTT. It specifies CSAGPQVREKLFF.

This clonotype was observed a handful of times. The chain recombines TRBV5-1 with TRBJ2-2, with D possibly matching TRBD2 (7 bases). Trimming took 3 bases from V and 0 from J, leaving 18 bases between them. This CDR3 comprises 18 residues. CDR1 is SGHRS and CDR2 is YFSETQ in the germline V gene. The CDR3 nucleotides are TGCGCCAGCAGCTCCCGGGACACGGGGGGTTCGAACACCGGGGAGCTGTTTTTT. Translated, it gives CASSSRDTGGSNTGELFF.

About this clonotype itself: This may be a read error, as it is one base from a much larger clone. The CDR3 region is CANRADRDHSPLHF. CDR3 coding DNA: TGTGCCAACAGGGCGGACAGGGATCATTCACCCCTCCACTTT. The chain carries TRBV28 and TRBJ1-6; 8 bases line up with TRBD1. From germline, CDR1 is MDHEN and CDR2 SYDVKM. The length of the CDR3 is 14 residues. Unmatched junction bases numbered 10, after V lost 10 bases and J lost 8 bases. The full variable domain, in which reference TRBV28 and TRBJ1-6 provide the parts outside the CDR3, is DVKVTQSSRYLVKRTGEKVFLECVQDMDHENMFWYRQDPGLGLRLIYFSYDVKMKEKGDIPEGYSVSREKKERFSLILESASTNQTSMYLCANRADRDHSPLHFGNGTRLTVT.

The gene calls are TRBV6-1 and TRBJ2-7; TRBD1 matches 7 bases. CDR3 length: 13 residues. Germline V gene sequence: CDR1 MNHNS, CDR2 SASEGT. Unmatched junction bases numbered 7, after V lost 6 bases and J lost 5 bases. The CDR3 spells CASRPRGSHEQYF. In DNA form, the CDR3 reads TGTGCCAGCAGGCCCAGGGGGTCCCACGAGCAGTACTTC.